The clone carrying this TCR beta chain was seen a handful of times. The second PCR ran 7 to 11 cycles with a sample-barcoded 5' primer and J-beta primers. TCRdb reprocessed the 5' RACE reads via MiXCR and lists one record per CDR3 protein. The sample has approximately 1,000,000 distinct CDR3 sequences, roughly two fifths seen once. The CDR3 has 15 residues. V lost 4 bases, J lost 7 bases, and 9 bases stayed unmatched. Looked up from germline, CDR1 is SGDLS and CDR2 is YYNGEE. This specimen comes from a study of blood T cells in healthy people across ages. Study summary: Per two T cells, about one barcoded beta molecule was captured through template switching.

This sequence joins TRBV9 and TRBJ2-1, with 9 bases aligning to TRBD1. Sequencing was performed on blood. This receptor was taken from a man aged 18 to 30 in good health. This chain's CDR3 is CASSLTGTGRNEQFF. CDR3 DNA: TGTGCCAGCAGCTTAACCGGGACAGGGAGAAATGAGCAGTTCTTC.